Below are 13 T cell receptor beta chains sequenced from a single sample in a study of T cell changes during pregnancy in multiple sclerosis. The data were produced by immunoSEQ multiplex PCR, yet TCRdb's version contains in-frame clones alone and is incomplete. In the table there are tens of thousands of clones, 80% to 95% of which are singletons. The material sequenced was peripheral blood, taken in the third trimester of pregnancy. These receptor sequences come from a female donor in good health, enrolled as a control in a pregnancy study.

The chain combines TRBV25-1 with TRBJ1-4; D call uncertain. Looked up from germline, CDR1 is MGHDK and CDR2 is SYGVNS. V dropped 5 bases and J dropped 7 bases, with 8 bases sitting between them. This CDR3 has 12 residues. CDR3 sequence reads: CASSLSVEKLFF. The DNA for the CDR3 is TGTGCCAGCAGTCTCAGCGTTGAAAAACTGTTTTTT.

This chain connects TRBV15 to TRBJ2-6; no definite D call. The CDR3 contains 14 residues. CDR1 is LNHNV and CDR2 is YYDKDF in the germline V gene (reference sequence). The V end was cut by 3 bases, the J end by 0 bases, with 3 bases between. CDR3 amino acids: CATSSSSGANVLTF. CDR3 nucleotides: TGTGCCACCAGCAGCAGCTCTGGGGCCAACGTCCTGACTTTC. The full variable domain, with the rest looked up from reference TRBV15 and TRBJ2-6, is DAMVIQNPRYQVTQFGKPVTLSCSQTLNHNVMYWYQQKSSQAPKLLFHYYDKDFNNEADTPDNFQSRRPNTSFCFLDIRSPGLGDTAMYLCATSSSSGANVLTFGAGSRLTVL.

The chain couples TRBV20-1 to TRBJ1-1; no clear D. V lost 6 bases and J lost 2, with 7 bases in between. The length of the CDR3 is 11 residues. CDR1 and CDR2 from the germline V gene are DFQATT and SNEGSKA (reference sequence). The CDR3 DNA follows: TGCAGTGCCACAGTAAACACTGAAGCTTTCTTT. Its translation is CSATVNTEAFF.

V and J are TRBV2 and TRBJ1-2; D unresolved. Germline V lookup: CDR1 SNHLY, CDR2 FYNNEI. The CDR3 runs to 15 residues. With 7 bases removed from V and 4 bases from J, the gap between germline ends came to 19 bases. The CDR3 sequence is CASKTVTSPLYGYTF. The CDR3 nucleotides are TGTGCCAGCAAAACAGTTACCTCTCCCCTCTATGGCTACACCTTC.

V usage is TRBV29-1 and J usage is TRBJ2-1, with TRBD2 matching 7 bases. The CDR3 loop spans 14 amino acids. Trimming removed 7 bases from V and 5 bases from J; junction bases left unmatched: 11. CDR1 and CDR2 (germline): SQVTM, ANQGSEA. CDR3 protein: CSAAGLAEDNEQFF. The DNA of the CDR3 is TGCAGCGCGGCTGGCCTAGCGGAAGACAATGAGCAGTTCTTC.

V and J are TRBV7-9 and TRBJ1-4, with a possible D match to TRBD1 (5 bases). V lost 3 bases and J lost 8, with 19 bases in between. The length of the CDR3 is 16 residues. CDR1 is SEHNR, CDR2 FQNEAQ, per germline (reference sequence). The CDR3 loop reads CASSFPPGPAREKLFF. The CDR3, as DNA: TGTGCCAGCAGCTTCCCTCCAGGGCCGGCGAGGGAAAAACTGTTTTTT.

The chain uses TRBV28 and TRBJ2-7, with 8 bases that match TRBD1. This CDR3 comprises 14 residues. J gave up 0 bases and V 6 bases, and 4 bases lay outside the gene matches. The V gene's germline CDR1 is MDHEN and CDR2 SYDVKM. DNA of the CDR3: TGTGCCAGCAGCGACGACAGGGGCTCCTACGAGCAGTACTTC. Residues: CASSDDRGSYEQYF.

The chain combines TRBV5-1 with TRBJ2-5, with D tentatively TRBD2 (6 bases). This CDR3 spans 13 amino acids. CDR1 and CDR2 from the germline V gene are SGHRS and YFSETQ. The V gene lost 2 bases and the J gene lost 4 bases, with 9 bases spanning the gap. DNA for the CDR3: TGCGCCAGCAGCTTTGCGGGGAGAGAGACCCAGTACTTC. This translates into CASSFAGRETQYF.

The CDR3 here is CASSRGAGQGAYEQYF. CDR3 nucleotide sequence: TGTGCCAGCAGTAGGGGAGCGGGACAGGGGGCCTACGAGCAGTACTTC. The chain couples TRBV27 to TRBJ2-7; TRBD1 matches at 11 bases. The CDR3 contains 16 residues. Germline CDR1 MNHEY, CDR2 SMNVEV (reference sequence). V lost 5 bases to trimming and J lost 2 bases; unmatched junction nucleotides: 8.

This clone was counted a single time. The chain uses TRBV5-1 and TRBJ2-1, with 14 bases that match TRBD2. In germline, CDR1 is SGHRS, CDR2 YFSETQ. The CDR3 is 17 residues long. Trimming cost V 0 bases and J 7 bases; bases outside gene matches: 6. CDR3 coding DNA: TGCGCCAGCAGCTTGGCTGAGACTAGCGGGAGGGGTAATGAGCAGTTCTTC. Translated, it gives CASSLAETSGRGNEQFF.

The rearrangement links TRBV6-5 to TRBJ2-5, with 9 positions matching TRBD2. The CDR3 spans 15 residues. The germline gives CDR1 MNHEY, CDR2 SVGAGI. Trimming removed 4 bases from V and 3 bases from J; junction bases left unmatched: 6. The CDR3 protein is CASSSIWTSEETQYF. The CDR3 coding sequence is TGTGCCAGCAGTTCAATTTGGACTAGCGAAGAGACCCAGTACTTC.

This clone has just one count. The chain links TRBV5-6 to TRBJ1-1; tentatively, D is TRBD1 (6 bases). Deletions cut 0 bases from V and 2 bases from J, with 17 bases between. The V gene's germline CDR1 is SGHDT and CDR2 YYEEEE. The CDR3 extends over 17 amino acids. The CDR3: CASSLERTDIKNTEAFF. In DNA, the CDR3 is TGTGCCAGCAGCTTGGAGCGGACAGACATCAAAAACACTGAAGCTTTCTTT.

The chain links TRBV4-1 to TRBJ2-5; D possibly corresponds to TRBD2 (5 bases). TRBJ2-7 explains the end of the DNA better; the J call may be wrong. This CDR3 is 15 amino acids long. Germline CDR1 and CDR2: MGHRA and YSYEKL. As DNA, the CDR3 is TGCGCCAGCAGCCATCTCGGCGGGTTATACTACGAGCAGTACTTC. Translated: CASSHLGGLYYEQYF.